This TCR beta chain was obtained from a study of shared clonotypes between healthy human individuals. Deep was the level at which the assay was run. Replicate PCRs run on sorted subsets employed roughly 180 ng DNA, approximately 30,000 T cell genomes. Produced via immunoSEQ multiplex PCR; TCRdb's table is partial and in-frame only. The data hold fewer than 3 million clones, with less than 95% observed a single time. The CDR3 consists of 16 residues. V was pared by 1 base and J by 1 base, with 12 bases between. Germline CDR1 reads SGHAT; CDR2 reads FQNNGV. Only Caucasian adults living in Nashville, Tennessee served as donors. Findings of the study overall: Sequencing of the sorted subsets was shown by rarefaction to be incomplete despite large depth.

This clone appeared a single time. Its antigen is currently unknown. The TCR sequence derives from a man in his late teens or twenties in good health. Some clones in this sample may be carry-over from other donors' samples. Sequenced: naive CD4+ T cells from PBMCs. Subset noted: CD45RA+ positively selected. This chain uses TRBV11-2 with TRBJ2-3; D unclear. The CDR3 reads CASSLVPARGTDTQYF. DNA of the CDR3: TGTGCCAGCAGCTTAGTTCCCGCAAGGGGCACAGATACGCAGTATTTT.